This TCR beta chain is from a study of blood T cell repertoires in COVID-19. Here immunoSEQ multiplex PCR was the method, and the copy in TCRdb shows in-frame clones only, minus some. This sample carries approximately 120,000 clones, around 63% of them seen once, and the ten largest clones take 2% to 2.5%. CDR3 length equals 12 residues. Germline V gene lookup returns CDR1 SGHAT and CDR2 FQNNGV. The V and J ends lost 3 bases and 5 bases respectively, with 5 bases between them. In this sample, this clone turned up once. The receptor's source is a woman between 65 and 79 years old with acute or convalescent COVID-19. This chain joins TRBV11-2 and TRBJ2-1; D unclear. Sequencing was carried out using peripheral blood. This CDR3 reads CASSFTDNEQFF. CDR3 DNA: TGTGCCAGCAGCTTTACAGACAATGAGCAGTTCTTC.